This is a list of T cell receptor beta chains from one sample in a study of T cells in Graves' hyperthyroidism and ophthalmopathy. TCRdb re-called the multiplex PCR reads through MiXCR, storing one row per CDR3 protein. The sample contains about 24,000 distinct CDR3 sequences, about 53% of which appear only once. Sequencing used blood. These receptor sequences come from a middle-aged woman with Graves' hyperthyroidism that later progressed to Graves' ophthalmopathy. Each CDR3 is given with its conserved first and last residue. A D gene is named only where the DNA matches it firmly. Some rows have no size entry. The others give once, few or many, or a class for an expanded clone.

abundance: medium-sized
v_gene: TRBV10-1
j_gene: TRBJ2-3
d_gene: NA
CDR3aa: CASSESFRTDTQYF
CDR3nt: TGCGCCAGCAGTGAGTCGTTCAGGACAGATACGCAGTATTTT

abundance: NA
v_gene: TRBV24-1
j_gene: TRBJ2-1
d_gene: TRBD2
CDR3aa: CATSDLGTSGNEQFF
CDR3nt: TGTGCCACCAGTGATTTAGGGACTAGCGGCAATGAGCAGTTCTTT

abundance: few
v_gene: TRBV7-9
j_gene: TRBJ2-5
d_gene: TRBD1
CDR3aa: CASSFDRVETQYF
CDR3nt: TGTGCCAGCAGCTTTGACAGGGTAGAGACCCAGTACTTC

abundance: few
v_gene: TRBV29-1
j_gene: TRBJ2-7
d_gene: NA
CDR3aa: CSASRGFSYEQYF
CDR3nt: TGCAGCGCATCGAGGGGTTTCTCCTACGAGCAGTACTTC

abundance: NA
v_gene: TRBV20-1
j_gene: TRBJ2-7
d_gene: NA
CDR3aa: CSARGSATYEQYF
CDR3nt: TGCAGTGCTAGAGGTAGCGCAACCTACGAGCAGTACTTC

abundance: NA
v_gene: TRBV7-3
j_gene: TRBJ2-3
d_gene: TRBD1
CDR3aa: CASSFLDRETDTQYF
CDR3nt: TGTGCCAGCAGCTTCTTGGACAGGGAGACAGATACGCAGTATTTT

abundance: NA
v_gene: TRBV15
j_gene: TRBJ2-7
d_gene: NA
CDR3aa: CATSRGEGLDYEQYF
CDR3nt: TGTGCCACCAGCAGAGGGGAAGGACTGGACTACGAGCAGTACTTC

abundance: many
v_gene: TRBV3-1
j_gene: TRBJ1-4
d_gene: NA
CDR3aa: CASSQDRVNERQKLFF
CDR3nt: TGTGCCAGCAGCCAAGATCGAGTCAACGAGAGGCAAAAACTGTTTTTT

abundance: once
v_gene: TRBV29-1
j_gene: TRBJ2-3
d_gene: NA
CDR3aa: CSTRTLSRDTQYF
CDR3nt: TGCAGCACGAGGACGCTAAGCAGGGATACGCAGTATTTT

abundance: NA
v_gene: TRBV7-3
j_gene: TRBJ1-6
d_gene: NA
CDR3aa: CASSLGSSNSPLHF
CDR3nt: TGTGCCAGCAGCTTAGGCTCCTCTAATTCACCCCTCCACTTT

abundance: few
v_gene: TRBV7-2
j_gene: TRBJ2-2
d_gene: NA
CDR3aa: CASSKGYTGELFF
CDR3nt: TGTGCCAGCAGTAAGGGCTACACCGGGGAGCTGTTTTTT

abundance: NA
v_gene: TRBV7-7
j_gene: TRBJ2-5
d_gene: NA
CDR3aa: CASSTDRQETQYF
CDR3nt: TGTGCTAGCAGCACGGACAGACAAGAGACCCAGTACTTC

abundance: once
v_gene: TRBV18
j_gene: TRBJ1-1
d_gene: NA
CDR3aa: CASSPPGARQSITEAFF
CDR3nt: TGTGCCAGCTCACCCCCGGGGGCGAGGCAAAGTATCACTGAAGCTTTCTTT

abundance: many
v_gene: TRBV28
j_gene: TRBJ2-7
d_gene: TRBD1
CDR3aa: CASTPGQGGYEQYF
CDR3nt: TGTGCCAGCACACCGGGACAGGGGGGCTACGAGCAGTACTTC

abundance: NA
v_gene: TRBV10-3
j_gene: TRBJ1-5
d_gene: NA
CDR3aa: CAISEHSNQPQHF
CDR3nt: TGTGCCATCTCGGAGCATAGCAATCAGCCCCAGCATTTT

abundance: medium-sized
v_gene: TRBV5-1
j_gene: TRBJ2-7
d_gene: TRBD1
CDR3aa: CASEGQGRGEQYF
CDR3nt: TGCGCCAGCGAGGGACAGGGTAGAGGGGAGCAGTACTTC

abundance: NA
v_gene: TRBV10-1
j_gene: TRBJ2-7
d_gene: NA
CDR3aa: CATSKGTGAYEQYF
CDR3nt: TGCGCCACCAGTAAGGGAACCGGGGCCTACGAGCAGTACTTC

abundance: NA
v_gene: TRBV20-1
j_gene: TRBJ2-2
d_gene: TRBD1
CDR3aa: CSAREQGTNTGELFF
CDR3nt: TGCAGTGCTAGGGAACAGGGGACGAACACCGGGGAGCTGTTTTTT

abundance: medium-sized
v_gene: TRBV7-2
j_gene: TRBJ1-1
d_gene: NA
CDR3aa: CASSFPVRRSEAFF
CDR3nt: TGTGCCAGCAGCTTTCCAGTTAGGAGATCTGAAGCTTTCTTT

abundance: NA
v_gene: TRBV11-2
j_gene: TRBJ2-3
d_gene: NA
CDR3aa: CASSLRESGVNEQYF
CDR3nt: TGTGCCAGCAGCTTAAGGGAATCGGGTGTGAATGAGCAGTATTTT

abundance: many
v_gene: TRBV6-6
j_gene: TRBJ2-7
d_gene: NA
CDR3aa: CASTVPGTGEQYF
CDR3nt: TGTGCCAGCACCGTTCCAGGGACGGGGGAGCAGTACTTC

abundance: NA
v_gene: TRBV14
j_gene: TRBJ2-2
d_gene: TRBD2
CDR3aa: CASSRELAGGPNTGELFF
CDR3nt: TGTGCCAGCAGCCGAGAACTAGCGGGAGGGCCTAACACCGGGGAGCTGTTTTTT

abundance: NA
v_gene: TRBV4-1
j_gene: TRBJ2-7
d_gene: NA
CDR3aa: CASSPVLGSYEQYF
CDR3nt: TGCGCCAGCAGCCCTGTCTTGGGCTCCTACGAGCAGTACTTC

abundance: NA
v_gene: TRBV29-1
j_gene: TRBJ1-1
d_gene: NA
CDR3aa: CSVEPGEGSTEAFF
CDR3nt: TGCAGCGTTGAGCCAGGAGAGGGTAGCACTGAAGCTTTCTTT

abundance: NA
v_gene: TRBV7-2
j_gene: TRBJ1-5
d_gene: NA
CDR3aa: CASRPSGGDQPQHF
CDR3nt: TGTGCCAGCAGGCCGTCCGGGGGTGATCAGCCCCAGCATTTT

abundance: medium-sized
v_gene: TRBV10-2
j_gene: TRBJ2-3
d_gene: NA
CDR3aa: CASSDRVTDTQYF
CDR3nt: TGCGCCAGCAGTGACCGGGTGACTGATACGCAGTATTTT

abundance: many
v_gene: TRBV28
j_gene: TRBJ2-1
d_gene: NA
CDR3aa: CASTQDRWSNEQFF
CDR3nt: TGTGCCAGCACCCAAGACAGATGGAGCAATGAGCAGTTCTTC

abundance: NA
v_gene: TRBV20-1
j_gene: TRBJ1-1
d_gene: TRBD1
CDR3aa: CSASKTGKAEAFF
CDR3nt: TGCAGTGCTAGCAAGACAGGGAAGGCTGAAGCTTTCTTT

abundance: NA
v_gene: TRBV2
j_gene: TRBJ1-5
d_gene: NA
CDR3aa: CASSEYRVGNQPQHF
CDR3nt: TGTGCCAGCAGTGAATACAGGGTGGGCAATCAGCCCCAGCATTTT

abundance: NA
v_gene: TRBV3-1
j_gene: TRBJ2-7
d_gene: NA
CDR3aa: CASSRGGNFRYF
CDR3nt: TGTGCCAGCTCCCGAGGCGGGAACTTTCGGTACTTC

abundance: NA
v_gene: TRBV30
j_gene: TRBJ1-2
d_gene: TRBD1
CDR3aa: CAWDQTGLANYGYTF
CDR3nt: TGTGCCTGGGATCAGACAGGGCTAGCTAACTATGGCTACACCTTC

abundance: many
v_gene: TRBV7-9
j_gene: TRBJ2-5
d_gene: TRBD2
CDR3aa: CASSSPGTSGRAWETQYF
CDR3nt: TGTGCCAGCAGCTCCCCCGGGACTAGCGGGAGGGCCTGGGAGACCCAGTACTTC

abundance: many
v_gene: TRBV28
j_gene: TRBJ2-3
d_gene: NA
CDR3aa: CASSSPAKKDTQYF
CDR3nt: TGTGCCAGCAGTTCCCCGGCGAAGAAGGATACGCAGTATTTT

abundance: once
v_gene: TRBV9
j_gene: TRBJ2-7
d_gene: NA
CDR3aa: CASSRRNEQYF
CDR3nt: TGTGCCAGCAGCAGGAGGAACGAGCAGTACTTC

abundance: NA
v_gene: TRBV20-1
j_gene: TRBJ2-5
d_gene: TRBD2
CDR3aa: CSALTGLGDQETQYF
CDR3nt: TGCAGTGCCCTGACGGGACTAGGGGACCAAGAGACCCAGTACTTC

abundance: NA
v_gene: TRBV2
j_gene: TRBJ2-3
d_gene: TRBD2
CDR3aa: CASRQLAGAVDTQYF
CDR3nt: TGTGCCAGCAGACAACTAGCGGGAGCCGTAGATACGCAGTATTTT

abundance: NA
v_gene: TRBV19
j_gene: TRBJ2-7
d_gene: NA
CDR3aa: CASSIGISYEQYF
CDR3nt: TGTGCCAGTAGTATCGGGATATCCTACGAGCAGTACTTC

abundance: NA
v_gene: TRBV28
j_gene: TRBJ1-1
d_gene: NA
CDR3aa: CASGSKGGILTHTEAFF
CDR3nt: TGTGCCAGCGGTTCAAAGGGCGGTATTCTGACCCACACTGAAGCTTTCTTT

abundance: NA
v_gene: TRBV15
j_gene: TRBJ1-3
d_gene: NA
CDR3aa: CATSRDIRGGNTIYF
CDR3nt: TGTGCCACCAGCAGAGATATCCGCGGGGGAAACACCATATATTTT